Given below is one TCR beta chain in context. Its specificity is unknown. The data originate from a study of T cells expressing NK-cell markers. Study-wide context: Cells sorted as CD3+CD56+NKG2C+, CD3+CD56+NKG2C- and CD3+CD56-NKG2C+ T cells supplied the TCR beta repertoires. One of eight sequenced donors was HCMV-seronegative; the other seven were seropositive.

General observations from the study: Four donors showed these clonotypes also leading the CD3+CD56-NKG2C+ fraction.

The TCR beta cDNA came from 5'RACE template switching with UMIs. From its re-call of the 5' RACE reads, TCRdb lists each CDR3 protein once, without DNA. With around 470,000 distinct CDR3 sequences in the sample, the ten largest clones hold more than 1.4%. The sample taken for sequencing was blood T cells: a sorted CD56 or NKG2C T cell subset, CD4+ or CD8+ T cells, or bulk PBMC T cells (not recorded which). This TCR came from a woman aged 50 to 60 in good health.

CDR3 in amino acids: CSARSGAHETDTQYF. This sequence joins TRBV20-1 and TRBJ2-3; checking the TCRdb D call of TRBD1 is not possible without DNA. The germline V gene has CDR1 DFQATT and CDR2 SNEGSKA (reference sequence). The CDR3 runs to 15 residues.